This paragraph covers one T cell receptor (beta chain) sequence. Antigen specificity is unknown. This sample stems from a study of a mutant IDH1 vaccine in newly diagnosed glioma. Documented time point: week 47, end of study. Topical imiquimod was applied with each vaccine dose, which held 300 ug of mutant IDH1 20-mer peptide. Profiling relied on immunoSEQ multiplex PCR, and the TCRdb table lists in-frame clones only, not all of them. Among roughly 46,000 clones, roughly 84% were seen once, and the ten largest hold roughly 4.3%. Whole-study results and caveats: The occurrence of vaccine-induced immune responses was seen in 93.3% of patients.

V was pared by 11 bases and J by 6 bases, with 10 bases of the junction left unmatched. Germline CDR1 reads MNHNY; CDR2 reads SVGAGI (reference sequence). The CDR3 contains 15 residues. The sequence was collected from a woman under 40 with glioma. Some clones in this sample may be carry-over from other donors' samples. The chain uses TRBV6-6 and TRBJ2-2, with 12 positions matching TRBD2. This specimen was PBMCs, taken from a glioma patient whose treatment included an IDH1 peptide vaccine. The CDR3 sequence is CAGGLAGGRAGELFF. The CDR3 DNA follows: TGTGCCGGAGGGCTAGCGGGAGGGAGGGCCGGGGAGCTGTTTTTT.